These 16 T cell receptor beta chains were sequenced from one sample in a study of CD8 T cells in ankylosing spondylitis. TCRdb itself ran the 5' RACE reads through MiXCR, one entry per CDR3 protein. The sample lists about 310,000 distinct CDR3 sequences; less than 25% were seen once. What was sequenced was blood, either unsorted or a sorted T cell fraction (not recorded which). These receptors all come from a female donor with ankylosing spondylitis or in good health (not recorded which).

The V call is TRBV12-3 or TRBV12-4, the J call TRBJ2-5; the match to TRBD2 covers 12 bases. V lost 8 bases and J lost 5; bases outside the gene matches: 18. This CDR3 has 18 amino acids. CDR3 coding DNA: TGTGCCAGCCGAAACTATAGGACTAGCGGGGAGTTGTGGGAGACCCAGTACTTC. The encoded protein is CASRNYRTSGELWETQYF.

Only a few counts were recorded for this clonotype. The rearrangement links TRBV5-1 to TRBJ2-1; possibly TRBD2 for D (6 bases). This CDR3 has 15 amino acids. Germline values: CDR1 SGHRS, CDR2 YFSETQ. V shed 3 bases and J shed 7 bases, with 17 bases lying between them. The CDR3 region is CASSSVTGDTNEQFF. The CDR3 DNA sequence: TGCGCCAGCAGCTCCGTGACGGGAGACACTAATGAGCAGTTCTTC.

This clonotype was seen more than once but under ten times. The chain employs TRBV6-2 or TRBV6-3 and TRBJ1-1; perhaps TRBD1 as D (6 bases). From germline, CDR1 is MNHEY and CDR2 SVGEGT. This CDR3 is built from 13 residues. The V and J ends lost 7 bases and 4 bases respectively, with 13 bases between them. This CDR3 is CASTQGTFTEAFF. The CDR3 DNA is TGTGCCAGCACCCAGGGGACGTTCACTGAAGCTTTCTTT.

Only one count was recorded for this clonotype. This chain links TRBV6-2 or TRBV6-3 with TRBJ1-5; TRBD1 matches at 7 bases. J gave up 6 bases and V 4 bases, and 6 bases lay outside the gene matches. This CDR3 spans 14 amino acids. CDR1 is MNHEY, CDR2 SVGEGT, per germline. The chain's CDR3 is CASSSQGGTQPQHF. The CDR3 bases are TGTGCCAGCAGTTCGCAGGGGGGGACTCAGCCCCAGCATTTT.

This chain links TRBV14 with TRBJ2-7; no firm D call. Trimming left V 4 bases short and J 3 bases short, with 10 bases between. Germline V CDR1 and CDR2: SGHDN, FVKESK. CDR3 length equals 13 residues. The CDR3: CASSRGPYYEQYF. CDR3 nucleotides: TGTGCCAGCAGCCGAGGACCCTACTACGAGCAGTACTTC. Using reference TRBV14 and TRBJ2-7 for the parts outside the CDR3, the full variable domain is EAGVTQFPSHSVIEKGQTVTLRCDPISGHDNLYWYRRVMGKEIKFLLHFVKESKQDESGMPNNRFLAERTGGTYSTLKVQPAELEDSGVYFCASSRGPYYEQYFGPGTRLTVT.

The chain uses TRBV4-3 and TRBJ2-3, with TRBD2 identical over 12 bases. V gave up 3 bases and J gave up 6 bases; unmatched junction bases: 7. Germline V gives CDR1 LGHNA, CDR2 YSLEER. This CDR3 comprises 16 residues. CDR3 loop: CASSQDRLAGADTQYF. The CDR3 DNA is TGCGCCAGCAGCCAGGACCGACTAGCGGGAGCCGATACGCAGTATTTT.

This clonotype was counted many times. The rearrangement uses TRBV27 and TRBJ1-1; TRBD1 aligns across 7 bases. Germline CDR1 reads MNHEY; CDR2 reads SMNVEV (reference sequence). Germline trimming cut 6 bases from V and 9 bases from J; bases unmatched to any gene: 16. The CDR3 runs to 15 residues. CDR3 sequence (DNA): TGTGCCAGCAGCACCCCGAACAGGGGAGAAAGGAAAGCTTTCTTT. As protein: CASSTPNRGERKAFF.

This clonotype has a handful of counts. This chain connects TRBV25-1 to TRBJ1-2; D not certain. This CDR3 contains 12 residues. V lost 6 bases, J lost 5 bases, and 10 bases lay in between. CDR1 and CDR2 from the germline V gene are MGHDK and SYGVNS. CDR3 in amino acids: CASRTDDYGYTF. Here the CDR3 DNA reads TGTGCCAGCAGAACAGACGATTATGGCTACACCTTC.

This clonotype was detected many times. This chain uses TRBV12-3 or TRBV12-4 with TRBJ1-2, with unresolved D. Trimming stripped 3 bases from V and 7 bases from J, with 3 bases between. CDR3 size: 10 residues. DNA for the CDR3: TGTGCCAGCAGTTTCCTTGGCTACACCTTC. Encoded protein: CASSFLGYTF.

Only a few counts were recorded for this clonotype. V usage is TRBV7-9 and J usage is TRBJ2-7; TRBD2 agrees at 8 bases. Per the germline V gene, CDR1 is SEHNR and CDR2 is FQNEAQ (reference sequence). The CDR3 spans 16 residues. The V segment lost 0 bases and the J segment 6 bases; nucleotides outside the gene matches: 10. The CDR3 DNA reads TGTGCCAGCAGCTTAGCGTTTTCGGGAGGGCCTGGCGAGCAGTACTTC. Protein product: CASSLAFSGGPGEQYF.

The table lists this clonotype with a few counts. The chain recombines TRBV9 with TRBJ1-3; unclear D gene. Germline values: CDR1 SGDLS, CDR2 YYNGEE. The V end was cut by 2 bases, the J end by 5 bases, with 11 bases between. This CDR3 region has 14 residues. The CDR3 bases are TGTGCCAGCAGCGTGGGCGACACTCGAAACACCATATATTTT. Translation: CASSVGDTRNTIYF.

A remark on this clonotype: With a much larger clone just one base away, this may be a read error. The chain uses TRBV12-3 or TRBV12-4 and TRBJ2-1; 16 nucleotides match TRBD2. The J segment lost 4 bases and the V segment lost 8 bases, leaving 14 bases of the junction unmatched. The CDR3 is 19 amino acids. DNA for the CDR3: TGTGCCAGCTGTCCTACCCCGGGACTAGCGGGAGGGGGATACAATGAGCAGTTCTTC. Amino acid sequence: CASCPTPGLAGGGYNEQFF.

This clonotype has a handful of counts. The J gene is TRBJ2-3, the V gene TRBV20-1; D remains ambiguous. V lost 5 bases to trimming and J lost 3 bases, with 9 bases between them. The CDR3 consists of 12 residues. Germline V gene sequence: CDR1 DFQATT, CDR2 SNEGSKA (reference sequence). The chain's CDR3 is CSAAGRTDTQYF. For the CDR3, the DNA is TGCAGTGCTGCTGGCCGGACAGATACGCAGTATTTT.

The chain combines TRBV7-2 with TRBJ1-1; maybe TRBD1 (5 bases). The CDR3 has 15 residues. Germline V gene data show CDR1 as SGHTA and CDR2 as FQGNSA. The V and J ends lost 4 bases and 8 bases respectively, with 20 bases between them. CDR3 DNA: TGTGCCAGCAGCTCCTACCCGGGACGGCAGACCGAAGCTTTCTTT. It codes for CASSSYPGRQTEAFF. The full variable domain, rest sourced from reference TRBV7-2 and TRBJ1-1, is GAGVSQSPSNKVTEKGKDVELRCDPISGHTALYWYRQSLGQGLEFLIYFQGNSAPDKSGLPSDRFSAERTGGSVSTLTIQRTQQEDSAVYLCASSSYPGRQTEAFFGQGTRLTVV.

This clonotype has just one count. The genes are TRBV4-2 and TRBJ2-7, with D perhaps being TRBD1 or TRBD2 (5 bases each). Germline V CDR1 and CDR2: LGHNA, YNFKEQ. The CDR3 contains 12 residues. The V gene lost 3 bases and the J gene lost 3 bases, with 6 bases spanning the gap. The CDR3 DNA reads as TGTGCCAGCAGCCATGGGGGCTACGAGCAGTACTTC. This sequence encodes CASSHGGYEQYF.

At least ten counts were recorded for this clonotype. The chain couples TRBV29-1 to TRBJ2-1; the D gene is possibly TRBD2 (6 bases). In germline, CDR1 is SQVTM, CDR2 ANQGSEA. Trimming shortened V by 4 bases and J by 6 bases, and 22 bases separated the two germline ends. The CDR3 sequence is 16 residues long. As DNA, the CDR3 is TGCAGCGTTGTTGAGCTAGCGTATTCTATGGGCAATGAGCAGTTCTTC. Translated: CSVVELAYSMGNEQFF.